The next 3 T cell receptor beta chains were all read from a single sample in a study of a mutant IDH1 vaccine in newly diagnosed glioma. Time point reported: week 35, safety follow-up. What each vaccine dose contained was 300 ug of mutant IDH1 20-mer peptide, accompanied by topical imiquimod. Method: immunoSEQ multiplex PCR; TCRdb's copy keeps in-frame clones and lacks some. Of over 25,000 clones listed, under 85% were seen once; the top ten hold about 9.3%. Antigen specificity for these receptors is unknown. The sample consisted of PBMCs, taken from a glioma patient whose treatment included an IDH1 peptide vaccine. The receptors were sampled from a woman aged 25 to 39 with glioma. Some clones in this sample may be carry-over from other donors' samples.

J is TRBJ1-2 and V is TRBV6-6, with D perhaps matching TRBD1 (6 bases). Between the trimmed V and J ends, which lost 6 bases and 1 base, there was a span of 15 bases. The germline V gene encodes CDR1 MNHNY and CDR2 SVGAGI (reference sequence). The CDR3 has 15 amino acids. The CDR3 region is CASSPRGQFNYGYTF. The CDR3 region has the DNA TGTGCCAGCAGCCCACGCGGACAGTTTAACTATGGCTACACCTTC.

The chain carries TRBV4-1 and TRBJ1-1; 8 nucleotides align to TRBD1. The ends lost 2 bases at V and 1 base at J; junction bases unmatched: 0. The CDR3 extends over 14 amino acids. The germline gives CDR1 MGHRA, CDR2 YSYEKL. The CDR3 here is CASSQQGANTEAFF. CDR3 sequence (DNA): TGCGCCAGCAGCCAACAGGGGGCGAACACTGAAGCTTTCTTT.

This clone was counted only a few times. The chain is built from TRBV5-6 and TRBJ2-7; TRBD1 aligns across 7 bases. Germline CDR1 is SGHDT and CDR2 is YYEEEE. The ends lost 4 bases at V and 6 bases at J; junction bases unmatched: 10. The CDR3 loop spans 14 amino acids. CDR3 region: CASSPSGYRGEQYF. The CDR3, as DNA: TGTGCCAGCAGCCCATCGGGATACAGGGGCGAGCAGTACTTC.